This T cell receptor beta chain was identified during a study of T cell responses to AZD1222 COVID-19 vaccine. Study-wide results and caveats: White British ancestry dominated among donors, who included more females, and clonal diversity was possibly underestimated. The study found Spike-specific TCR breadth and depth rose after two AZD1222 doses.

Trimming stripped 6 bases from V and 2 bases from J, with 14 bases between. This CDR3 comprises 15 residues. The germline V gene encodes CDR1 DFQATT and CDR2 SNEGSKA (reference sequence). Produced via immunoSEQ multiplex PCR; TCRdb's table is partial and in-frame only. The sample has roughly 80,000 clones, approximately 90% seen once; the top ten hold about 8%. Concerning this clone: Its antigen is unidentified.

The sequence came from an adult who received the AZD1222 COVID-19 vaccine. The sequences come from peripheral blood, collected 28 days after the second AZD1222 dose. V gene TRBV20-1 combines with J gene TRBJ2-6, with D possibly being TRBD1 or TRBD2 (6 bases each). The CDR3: CSASRGVAGANVLTF. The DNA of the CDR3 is TGCAGTGCAAGTAGGGGGGTAGCTGGGGCCAACGTCCTGACTTTC.